The 30 T cell receptor beta chains below all came from one sample that was sequenced in a study of blood T cell repertoires in COVID-19. Sequencing was performed with immunoSEQ multiplex PCR; in TCRdb, only in-frame clones are kept and a portion is missing. This table holds roughly 300,000 clones, 75% to 90% found once. Sequences were obtained from peripheral blood. Receptors originate from a middle-aged woman who had recovered from COVID-19.

The V gene is TRBV19, the J gene TRBJ1-5; 7 nucleotides align to TRBD1. With 4 bases clipped from V and 4 bases from J, the junction kept 7 bases outside the gene matches. Germline CDR1 and CDR2: LNHDA and SQIVND (reference sequence). The CDR3 contains 15 residues. CDR3 protein: CASSTRQGLNQPQHF. CDR3 in DNA: TGTGCCAGTAGTACCCGACAGGGCCTTAATCAGCCCCAGCATTTT.

The rearrangement joins TRBV5-1 to TRBJ2-7, with 9 bases identical to TRBD1. Per the germline V gene, CDR1 is SGHRS and CDR2 is YFSETQ. The length of the CDR3 is 14 residues. Trimming removed 7 bases from V and 3 bases from J; junction bases left unmatched: 8. CDR3 nucleotide sequence: TGCGCCAGCGGATTAACGGGACAGGGCTACGAGCAGTACTTC. Amino acids: CASGLTGQGYEQYF.

V usage is TRBV3-1 (or the pseudogene TRBV3-2) and J usage is TRBJ2-2, with TRBD1 as a possible D gene (6 bases). The CDR3 extends over 14 amino acids. V lost 0 bases and J 6 bases, leaving 8 bases between the germline ends. CDR1 and CDR2 (germline): LGHDT, YNNKEL (reference sequence). CDR3 sequence reads: CASSQEQGSGELFF. DNA for the CDR3: TGTGCCAGCAGCCAAGAACAGGGCTCCGGGGAGCTGTTTTTT.

The rearrangement uses TRBV5-1 and TRBJ1-2, with 7 bases matching TRBD1. The trim removed 3 bases at V and 4 bases at J, leaving 12 bases unmatched. The length of the CDR3 is 16 residues. Germline V gene sequence: CDR1 SGHRS, CDR2 YFSETQ. The CDR3 coding sequence is TGCGCCAGCAGCTCCCGGCTTAGGGACAGCCCCTATGGCTACACCTTC. As protein: CASSSRLRDSPYGYTF.

The V gene is TRBV11-2, the J gene TRBJ2-5; 8 bases map to TRBD2. CDR3 length: 17 amino acids. V shed 1 base, J shed 7 bases, and the junction held 14 bases outside the gene matches. Looked up from germline, CDR1 is SGHAT and CDR2 is FQNNGV. CDR3 nucleotides: TGTGCCAGCAGCTTAGGACCCCTCGCGGGGGGTATCTGGACCCAGTACTTC. It translates to CASSLGPLAGGIWTQYF.

The genes are TRBV9 and TRBJ2-7, with 7 bases lining up with TRBD1. Per germline, CDR1 SGDLS and CDR2 YYNGEE. The CDR3 loop spans 14 amino acids. J lost 9 bases, V lost 2 bases, and 11 bases had no gene match. The CDR3 reads CASSVSTGTVRQYF. CDR3 in DNA: TGTGCCAGCAGCGTTTCCACCGGGACAGTGAGGCAGTACTTC.

The chain carries TRBV9 and TRBJ1-1; 9 bases match TRBD1. The germline gives CDR1 SGDLS, CDR2 YYNGEE. J was trimmed by 4 bases and V by 3 bases; bases with no gene match: 7. The CDR3 covers 15 residues. The CDR3 DNA follows: TGTGCCAGCAGCGCACAGGGGGCGTGGAGCACTGAAGCTTTCTTT. It translates to CASSAQGAWSTEAFF.

The genes are TRBV2 and TRBJ1-2, with a weak D call TRBD1 (5 bases). This CDR3 has 12 residues. Germline V gene sequence: CDR1 SNHLY, CDR2 FYNNEI. V lost 8 bases to trimming and J lost 5 bases, with 12 bases between them. CDR3 protein: CASHDRKYGYTF. The CDR3, as DNA: TGTGCCAGCCATGACAGAAAGTATGGCTACACCTTC.

The chain couples TRBV11-2 to TRBJ1-6; D is ambiguous. This CDR3 is built from 16 residues. Germline values: CDR1 SGHAT, CDR2 FQNNGV. Trimming removed 5 bases from V and 8 bases from J, with 19 bases in between. DNA for the CDR3: TGTGCCAGCAGCCTCGCTAGCGGCCGACAAGATTCACCCCTCCACTTT. It is translated as CASSLASGRQDSPLHF.

The rearrangement links TRBV25-1 to TRBJ2-3; D not resolved. This CDR3 is built from 13 residues. Trimming shortened V by 6 bases and J by 0 bases, and 7 bases separated the two germline ends. Germline V gives CDR1 MGHDK, CDR2 SYGVNS. The CDR3 reads CASRAPSTDTQYF. The CDR3 DNA is TGTGCCAGCAGGGCTCCCAGCACAGATACGCAGTATTTT.

The chain carries TRBV2 and TRBJ1-5; possibly TRBD1 for D (6 bases). V was clipped by 6 bases and J by 1 base, with 16 bases between them. This CDR3 has 16 amino acids. The V gene's germline CDR1 is SNHLY and CDR2 FYNNEI. CDR3 in amino acids: CASSRGGGDSNQPQHF. The CDR3 nucleotides are TGTGCCAGCAGCCGTGGAGGGGGGGACAGCAATCAGCCCCAGCATTTT.

This rearrangement joins TRBV27 to TRBJ2-2, with D unresolved. V dropped 5 bases and J dropped 1 base, with 11 bases sitting between them. The CDR3 loop spans 15 amino acids. Germline values: CDR1 MNHEY, CDR2 SMNVEV (reference sequence). CDR3 sequence reads: CASSPTRLNTGELFF. Written as DNA, the CDR3 is TGTGCCAGCAGTCCGACCCGACTGAACACCGGGGAGCTGTTTTTT.

The chain links TRBV4-1 to TRBJ2-2; 8 nucleotides match TRBD2. The J segment lost 6 bases and the V segment lost 4 bases, leaving 13 bases of the junction unmatched. CDR3 size: 17 residues. CDR1 MGHRA and CDR2 YSYEKL come from the germline V gene. CDR3 in amino acids: CASSPSPGSGVAGELFF. DNA for the CDR3: TGCGCCAGCAGCCCCTCCCCGGGTAGCGGGGTCGCCGGGGAGCTGTTTTTT.

The J gene is TRBJ2-7, the V gene TRBV2; D is ambiguous. Trimming shortened V by 4 bases and J by 2 bases, and 9 bases separated the two germline ends. The CDR3 covers 13 residues. The germline CDR1 and CDR2 sequences are SNHLY and FYNNEI. The CDR3 region has the DNA TGTGCCAGCAGTGCCCCTCAGGCCTACGAGCAGTACTTC. Translating it yields CASSAPQAYEQYF.

The chain carries TRBV9 and TRBJ1-2; 7 bases are shared with TRBD1. The CDR3 runs to 13 residues. Germline CDR1 and CDR2: SGDLS and YYNGEE. The V and J ends lost 1 base and 8 bases, in that order; junction bases with no gene match: 5. The CDR3 sequence: CASSVRDRRGYTF. The CDR3 DNA reads TGTGCCAGCAGCGTAAGGGACAGAAGGGGCTACACCTTC.

The chain couples TRBV9 to TRBJ1-2, with 7 bases matching TRBD1. The CDR3 runs 14 residues. Germline CDR1 SGDLS, CDR2 YYNGEE. J lost 3 bases, V lost 4 bases, and 6 bases had no gene match. The CDR3 loop is CASSPRDSYYGYTF. As DNA, the CDR3 is TGTGCCAGCAGCCCCAGGGACAGCTACTATGGCTACACCTTC.

The J gene is TRBJ1-1, the V gene TRBV30; D is unclear. The CDR3 is made up of 12 amino acids. The V gene's germline CDR1 is GTSNPN and CDR2 SVGIG (reference sequence). Trimming stripped 2 bases from V and 7 bases from J, with 11 bases between. The CDR3: CAWSPPGDEAFF. CDR3 bases: TGTGCCTGGAGTCCCCCCGGGGATGAAGCTTTCTTT.

The chain is built from TRBV4-2 and TRBJ1-5, with 10 bases identical to TRBD1. The CDR3 sequence is 20 residues long. From germline, CDR1 is LGHNA and CDR2 YNFKEQ. The junction had 14 bases not matched to a gene; V was cut back by 0 bases and J by 3 bases. In nucleotides, the CDR3 is TGTGCCAGCAGCCAAGATCATAGACAGGGGGCGAGTCCATCCAATCAGCCCCAGCATTTT. The encoded protein is CASSQDHRQGASPSNQPQHF.

V and J are TRBV2 and TRBJ1-5; possibly TRBD1 for D (5 bases). The CDR3 spans 12 residues. Germline CDR1 reads SNHLY; CDR2 reads FYNNEI. V dropped 4 bases and J dropped 9 bases, with 10 bases sitting between them. The CDR3 spells CASSGGGVPQHF. The CDR3 coding sequence is TGTGCCAGCAGTGGAGGAGGGGTGCCCCAGCATTTT.

The chain links TRBV10-3 to TRBJ1-1, with D hard to call. This CDR3 comprises 15 residues. Between the trimmed V and J ends, which lost 5 bases and 1 base, there was a span of 14 bases. The germline CDR1 and CDR2 sequences are ENHRY and SYGVKD. The CDR3 coding sequence is TGTGCCATCAGTCCGGGGTTGACGGAGAACACTGAAGCTTTCTTT. Residues: CAISPGLTENTEAFF.

The chain joins TRBV25-1 to TRBJ1-2, with D tentatively TRBD1 (6 bases). The germline gives CDR1 MGHDK, CDR2 SYGVNS. CDR3 length equals 13 residues. Trimming left V 3 bases short and J 8 bases short, with 13 bases between. As DNA, the CDR3 is TGTGCCAGCAGTGACCCACAAAGGGGGGGCTACACCTTC. Its translation: CASSDPQRGGYTF.

As DNA, the CDR3 is TGCGCCAGCAGCCTACAGGGGAGCTCTGGAAACACCATATATTTT. Translating it yields CASSLQGSSGNTIYF. The chain recombines TRBV5-1 with TRBJ1-3, with 7 bases lining up with TRBD1. V gave up 4 bases and J gave up 0 bases; unmatched junction bases: 4. The CDR3 is made up of 15 amino acids. Germline V gives CDR1 SGHRS, CDR2 YFSETQ.

This chain connects TRBV5-8 to TRBJ2-3, with D perhaps matching TRBD1 (8 bases). This CDR3 has 16 amino acids. Trimming pared 3 bases from V and 0 bases from J, leaving 14 bases between. The germline V gene encodes CDR1 SGHTS and CDR2 YDEGEE. CDR3 protein: CASSSGQGGSTDTQYF. For the CDR3, the DNA is TGTGCCAGCAGCTCCGGACAGGGAGGGAGCACAGATACGCAGTATTTT.

The chain has TRBV19 and TRBJ2-3; 14 bases match TRBD2. Germline assignment: CDR1 LNHDA and CDR2 SQIVND (reference sequence). This CDR3 has 16 residues. Germline trimming cut 5 bases from V and 7 bases from J; bases unmatched to any gene: 8. The CDR3 sequence: CASSPGTSGGPYTQYF. The DNA for the CDR3 is TGTGCCAGTAGTCCCGGGACTAGCGGGGGACCTTATACGCAGTATTTT. Full variable domain (missing parts from reference TRBV19 and TRBJ2-3): DGGITQSPKYLFRKEGQNVTLSCEQNLNHDAMYWYRQDPGQGLRLIYYSQIVNDFQKGDIAEGYSVSREKKESFPLTVTSAQKNPTAFYLCASSPGTSGGPYTQYFGPGTRLTVL.

The J gene is TRBJ2-7, the V gene TRBV10-3, with 10 nucleotides matching TRBD1. The germline gives CDR1 ENHRY, CDR2 SYGVKD. This CDR3 is 13 amino acids long. V lost 6 bases to trimming and J lost 4 bases; unmatched junction nucleotides: 3. CDR3 loop: CAIRTGGIYEQYF. CDR3 DNA sequence: TGTGCCATCAGGACAGGGGGCATATACGAGCAGTACTTC.

The V gene is TRBV5-1, the J gene TRBJ2-2, with D tentatively TRBD1 (5 bases). The CDR3 extends over 13 amino acids. Germline CDR1 and CDR2: SGHRS and YFSETQ. The V gene lost 2 bases and the J gene lost 9 bases, with 11 bases spanning the gap. The CDR3: CASSFQGYRELFF. The DNA for the CDR3 is TGCGCCAGCAGCTTTCAGGGCTACCGGGAGCTGTTTTTT.

The J gene is TRBJ2-7, the V gene TRBV4-3, with 9 bases fitting TRBD2. J was trimmed by 1 base and V by 0 bases; bases with no gene match: 10. This CDR3 has 18 amino acids. Germline V gives CDR1 LGHNA, CDR2 YSLEER. The chain's CDR3 is CASSQDDPRGGVSYEQYF. The CDR3 region has the DNA TGCGCCAGCAGCCAAGACGACCCCCGCGGGGGGGTATCCTACGAGCAGTACTTC.

This clone was found a few times. The rearrangement joins TRBV2 to TRBJ1-1; possible D gene TRBD1, 6 bases. Germline values: CDR1 SNHLY, CDR2 FYNNEI. The CDR3 has 13 amino acids. Trimming stripped 7 bases from V and 1 base from J, with 10 bases between. As DNA, the CDR3 is TGTGCCAGCAAGGTAGGGGGGAACACTGAAGCTTTCTTT. Translated, it gives CASKVGGNTEAFF.

This clone was picked up one time. The rearrangement uses TRBV2 and TRBJ1-1; 7 bases align to TRBD1. This CDR3 has 14 residues. The V and J ends lost 3 bases and 4 bases, in that order; junction bases with no gene match: 5. CDR1 and CDR2 from the germline V gene are SNHLY and FYNNEI. Here the CDR3 DNA reads TGTGCCAGCAGTGATTGGGACAGAGGCACTGAAGCTTTCTTT. Protein product: CASSDWDRGTEAFF. Looking up the rest from reference TRBV2 and TRBJ1-1 gives the full variable domain: EPEVTQTPSHQVTQMGQEVILRCVPISNHLYFYWYRQILGQKVEFLVSFYNNEISEKSEIFDDQFSVERPDGSNFTLKIRSTKLEDSAMYFCASSDWDRGTEAFFGQGTRLTVV.

V gene TRBV27 combines with J gene TRBJ1-2; 8 bases agree with TRBD1. Germline V gives CDR1 MNHEY, CDR2 SMNVEV (reference sequence). The CDR3 sequence is 17 residues long. Unmatched junction bases numbered 18, after V lost 7 bases and J lost 5 bases. The chain's CDR3 is CASNNQGALRLGYGYTF. As DNA, the CDR3 is TGTGCCAGCAATAATCAGGGGGCCTTACGTCTAGGATATGGCTACACCTTC.